This T cell receptor beta chain came from a study of identical twins. This clonotype was seen repeatedly, ten times or more. TCRdb re-called the 5' RACE reads through MiXCR, storing one row per CDR3 protein. Altogether over 250,000 distinct CDR3 sequences are present, 9.5% being singletons, with the ten largest covering approximately 7%. V was pared by 7 bases and J by 15 bases, with 7 bases between. This CDR3 is 8 amino acids long. Per the germline V gene, CDR1 is MNHEY and CDR2 is SVGAGI. These sequences were also reported in another study, on yellow fever vaccine responses in identical twins.

V is TRBV6-5 and J is TRBJ1-5; the D is unclear. The receptor was derived from a young woman in good health. Sample: CD8+ T cells sorted from blood. For the CDR3, the DNA is TGTGCCAGCACGAAGGGGCATTTT. As protein: CASTKGHF.